The 26 T cell receptor beta chains below all came from one sample that was sequenced in a study of cytomegalovirus exposure and HLA in healthy donors. The PCR used 60 Vbeta and 13 Jbeta primers. Sequenced by immunoSEQ multiplex PCR; TCRdb stores in-frame clones only, minus some. The table has about 150,000 clones, over 70% seen once; the top ten hold approximately 2.8%. Sequencing used PBMCs. Receptors were obtained from a male donor in good health and CMV-seronegative.

The chain is built from TRBV5-1 and TRBJ2-1, with D tentatively TRBD1 (6 bases). CDR1 is SGHRS and CDR2 is YFSETQ in the germline V gene. The CDR3 has 14 residues. V lost 1 base and J lost 8, with 13 bases in between. CDR3 protein: CASSLITGIDEQFF. In nucleotides, the CDR3 is TGCGCCAGCAGCTTGATCACAGGGATAGATGAGCAGTTCTTC.

CDR3 loop: CASSETSGGLAKNIQYF. The CDR3 DNA is TGTGCCAGCAGTGAAACTAGCGGGGGATTAGCCAAAAACATTCAGTACTTC. The V gene is TRBV2, the J gene TRBJ2-4; 11 positions match TRBD2. The junction had 3 bases not matched to a gene; V was cut back by 2 bases and J by 0 bases. The germline CDR1 and CDR2 sequences are SNHLY and FYNNEI. The CDR3 is 17 amino acids.

On this clone itself: The same CDR3 can be traced to other DNA sequences in this sample. The V call is TRBV28, the J call TRBJ2-7; D is undetermined. The germline V gene encodes CDR1 MDHEN and CDR2 SYDVKM. The CDR3 loop spans 12 amino acids. V dropped 3 bases and J dropped 3 bases, with 6 bases sitting between them. In DNA, the CDR3 is TGTGCCAGCAGTTTGGCAGGCTACGAGCAGTACTTC. Translation gives CASSLAGYEQYF.

The V call is TRBV6-4, the J call TRBJ2-7; 7 bases agree with TRBD2. The CDR3 has 15 amino acids. Per germline, CDR1 MRHNA and CDR2 SNTAGT. V lost 5 bases, J lost 6 bases, and 13 bases stayed unmatched. The DNA for the CDR3 is TGTGCCAGCAGTCCCCAGGGCGGGAGCGGCTCCGAGCAGTACTTC. The encoded protein is CASSPQGGSGSEQYF.

V gene TRBV29-1 combines with J gene TRBJ1-1; D is uncertain. This CDR3 is built from 12 residues. Germline CDR1 SQVTM, CDR2 ANQGSEA. V was cut by 6 bases and J by 1 base, with 9 bases left in between. The CDR3: CSVGKSNTEAFF. The CDR3 DNA reads TGCAGCGTCGGGAAATCGAACACTGAAGCTTTCTTT.

The rearrangement joins TRBV4-3 to TRBJ1-2; a possible D gene is TRBD1 (6 bases). Trimming left V 0 bases short and J 5 bases short, with 22 bases between. Germline V gene lookup returns CDR1 LGHNA and CDR2 YSLEER. This CDR3 contains 18 residues. The CDR3 region has the DNA TGCGCCAGCAGCCAAGATGGGGGGGGGCAGGGAGTCGATTATGGCTACACCTTC. It codes for CASSQDGGGQGVDYGYTF.

This clone showed up just a few times. The chain carries TRBV5-1 and TRBJ1-1, with 7 bases identical to TRBD1. Per the germline V gene, CDR1 is SGHRS and CDR2 is YFSETQ. V lost 3 bases to trimming and J lost 4 bases; unmatched junction nucleotides: 6. The CDR3 covers 14 residues. This CDR3 is CASSSDRVITEAFF. CDR3 coding DNA: TGCGCCAGCAGCTCCGACAGGGTCATCACTGAAGCTTTCTTT.

The V gene is TRBV29-1, the J gene TRBJ2-1; 7 bases match TRBD1. Germline loops: CDR1 SQVTM, CDR2 ANQGSEA. The CDR3 has 14 residues. Unmatched junction bases numbered 7, after V lost 0 bases and J lost 8 bases. The CDR3 is CSVEEATGWDEQFF. CDR3 DNA sequence: TGCAGCGTTGAAGAGGCGACAGGGTGGGATGAGCAGTTCTTC.

The genes are TRBV28 and TRBJ1-2, with no clear D. The CDR3 is made up of 15 amino acids. Germline V gives CDR1 MDHEN, CDR2 SYDVKM. The V and J ends lost 4 bases and 4 bases respectively, with 16 bases between them. The CDR3 sequence is CASSSPPEATYGYTF. CDR3 in DNA: TGTGCCAGCAGTTCGCCTCCCGAAGCCACCTATGGCTACACCTTC.

The rearrangement uses TRBV7-3 and TRBJ2-1, with TRBD2 identical over 11 bases. There are 19 residues in the CDR3. V was pared by 1 base and J by 1 base, with 9 bases of the junction left unmatched. The germline gives CDR1 SGHTA, CDR2 FQGTGA. CDR3 coding DNA: TGTGCCAGCAGCTTAATGGGGGGGACTAGCGGCCTTTCCTACAATGAGCAGTTCTTC. Residues: CASSLMGGTSGLSYNEQFF. The full variable domain, completed using reference TRBV7-3 and TRBJ2-1, is GAGVSQTPSNKVTEKGKYVELRCDPISGHTALYWYRQSLGQGPEFLIYFQGTGAADDSGLPNDRFFAVRPEGSVSTLKIQRTERGDSAVYLCASSLMGGTSGLSYNEQFFGPGTRLTVL.

CDR3 nucleotides: TGTGCCTGGAGTGCCGGGACTGGACACAATGAGCAGTTCTTC. Amino acid sequence: CAWSAGTGHNEQFF. This chain links TRBV30 with TRBJ2-1; tentative D call: TRBD2 (6 bases). Germline V CDR1 and CDR2: GTSNPN, SVGIG (reference sequence). Trimming stripped 1 base from V and 5 bases from J, with 12 bases between. The length of the CDR3 is 14 residues.

The chain recombines TRBV4-3 with TRBJ2-7; the D gene is possibly TRBD1 (5 bases). Germline lookup yields CDR1 LGHNA and CDR2 YSLEER. The CDR3 contains 16 residues. V lost 0 bases and J 0 bases, leaving 12 bases between the germline ends. CDR3 sequence (DNA): TGCGCCAGCAGCCAAGACAGGGTTCTGACCTCCTACGAGCAGTACTTC. Its protein is CASSQDRVLTSYEQYF.

CDR3 nucleotide sequence: TGCAGCGTTGAAGCTAGCGGGGGGCCAGATACGCAGTATTTT. Amino acid sequence: CSVEASGGPDTQYF. The V call is TRBV29-1, the J call TRBJ2-3; 11 bases are shared with TRBD2. CDR3 size: 14 residues. Germline-derived CDR1 and CDR2 are SQVTM and ANQGSEA. The V gene end was trimmed by 1 base and the J gene end by 4 bases; junction bases not matched to a gene: 1.

This clone was seen only once. V is TRBV5-1 and J is TRBJ1-2; D is undetermined. The germline V gene encodes CDR1 SGHRS and CDR2 YFSETQ. The CDR3 sequence is 15 residues long. V lost 4 bases to trimming and J lost 8 bases, with 21 bases between them. The CDR3 region is CASSPTEARNGGYTF. The CDR3 DNA reads as TGCGCCAGCAGCCCGACGGAGGCCCGGAATGGGGGCTACACCTTC.

V is TRBV5-4 and J is TRBJ1-1; D gene ambiguous. V dropped 4 bases and J dropped 10 bases, with 14 bases sitting between them. Germline V CDR1 and CDR2: SGHNT, YYREEE (reference sequence). The CDR3 consists of 12 residues. CDR3 sequence (DNA): TGTGCCAGCAGCCTAGATCCCGCCGGAGCTTTCTTT. It is translated as CASSLDPAGAFF.

The rearrangement links TRBV30 to TRBJ1-4; no definite D call. The CDR3 loop spans 13 amino acids. The V gene's germline CDR1 is GTSNPN and CDR2 SVGIG (reference sequence). V lost 3 bases, J lost 5 bases, and 10 bases lay in between. This chain's CDR3 is CAWRGQANEKLFF. In nucleotides, the CDR3 is TGTGCCTGGAGGGGTCAGGCGAATGAAAAACTGTTTTTT.

CDR3 nucleotide sequence: TGTGCCAGCAGCCCGGGTGGAGATACGCAGTATTTT. Protein: CASSPGGDTQYF. The chain links TRBV7-3 to TRBJ2-3; D remains unclear. Trimming pared 5 bases from V and 5 bases from J, leaving 8 bases between. The CDR3 totals 12 residues. Germline values: CDR1 SGHTA, CDR2 FQGTGA.

Only a few counts were recorded for this clone. This chain uses TRBV5-1 with TRBJ2-1, with a weak D call TRBD1 (5 bases). CDR1 and CDR2 from the germline V gene are SGHRS and YFSETQ. This CDR3 is 15 amino acids long. V was trimmed by 3 bases and J by 0 bases, leaving 10 bases between them. The DNA of the CDR3 is TGCGCCAGCAGCTCCAGACAGAGCTCCTACAATGAGCAGTTCTTC. Amino acid sequence: CASSSRQSSYNEQFF.

The rearrangement links TRBV28 to TRBJ2-7, with 9 bases lining up with TRBD2. The J segment lost 7 bases and the V segment lost 7 bases, leaving 5 bases of the junction unmatched. CDR1 is MDHEN, CDR2 SYDVKM, per germline. The CDR3 loop spans 12 amino acids. The DNA for the CDR3 is TGTGCCAGCACTAGCGGGGAGTGGGAGCAGTACTTC. Translation: CASTSGEWEQYF. Complete variable domain (other parts from reference TRBV28 and TRBJ2-7): DVKVTQSSRYLVKRTGEKVFLECVQDMDHENMFWYRQDPGLGLRLIYFSYDVKMKEKGDIPEGYSVSREKKERFSLILESASTNQTSMYLCASTSGEWEQYFGPGTRLTVT.

This chain connects TRBV13 to TRBJ2-7, with TRBD2 identical over 11 bases. The CDR3 covers 16 residues. V shed 4 bases and J 0 bases; nucleotides not matched to a gene: 5. Germline CDR1 and CDR2: PRHDT and FYEKMQ (reference sequence). For the CDR3, the DNA is TGTGCCAGCAGCTCTCAGACTAGCGGGATCTCCTACGAGCAGTACTTC. Translated, it gives CASSSQTSGISYEQYF.

On this clone itself: The junction departs from germline at one end; a sequencing error may be responsible. V and J are TRBV7-2 and TRBJ2-7; 13 bases fit TRBD2. Germline lookup yields CDR1 SGHTA and CDR2 FQGNSA. The CDR3 has 15 residues. The CDR3 is CASSQTSGRAWEQYF. The CDR3 region has the DNA TGTGCCAGCAGCCAAACTAGCGGGAGGGCCTGGGAGCAGTACTTT. Using reference TRBV7-2 and TRBJ2-7 for the parts outside the CDR3, the full variable domain is GAGVSQSPSNKVTEKGKDVELRCDPISGHTALYWYRQSLGQGLEFLIYFQGNSAPDKSGLPSDRFSAERTGGSVSTLTIQRTQQEDSAVYLCASSQTSGRAWEQYFGPGTRLTVT.

J is TRBJ2-1 and V is TRBV7-3; 10 bases agree with TRBD2. V lost 8 bases and J lost 5; bases outside the gene matches: 9. Germline lookup yields CDR1 SGHTA and CDR2 FQGTGA. The CDR3 contains 15 residues. The CDR3 bases are TGTGCCAGCGGCATAGCGGGAGGTTCGGACAATGAGCAGTTCTTC. It specifies CASGIAGGSDNEQFF.

In regard to this clone: At one end the junction does not follow the germline gene, possibly because of a read error. This chain connects TRBV30 to TRBJ1-3; possibly TRBD1 for D (6 bases). This CDR3 spans 12 amino acids. The germline gives CDR1 GTSNPN, CDR2 SVGIG (reference sequence). The DNA of the CDR3 is TGTGCCTGGAGTAAGTTGACACCGGACAGAAATTTT. Residues: CAWSKLTPDRNF.

In its sample, this clone was seen a few times. This chain uses TRBV30 with TRBJ2-5; 8 nucleotides match TRBD1. With 3 bases clipped from V and 0 bases from J, the junction kept 12 bases outside the gene matches. Germline V gene lookup returns CDR1 GTSNPN and CDR2 SVGIG (reference sequence). The CDR3 has 17 amino acids. CDR3 bases: TGTGCCTGGAGGGGCTCTGACAGGGGCTCGTACCAAGAGACCCAGTACTTC. Translating gives CAWRGSDRGSYQETQYF. Complete variable domain (other parts from reference TRBV30 and TRBJ2-5): SQTIHQWPATLVQPVGSPLSLECTVEGTSNPNLYWYRQAAGRGLQLLFYSVGIGQISSEVPQNLSASRPQDRQFILSSKKLLLSDSGFYLCAWRGSDRGSYQETQYFGPGTRLLVL.

The chain joins TRBV5-1 to TRBJ2-2; TRBD2 aligns across 7 bases. This CDR3 contains 16 residues. Germline CDR1 reads SGHRS; CDR2 reads YFSETQ. V lost 0 bases and J lost 1; bases outside the gene matches: 3. CDR3 sequence reads: CASSLEPSGNTGELFF. The CDR3 region has the DNA TGCGCCAGCAGCTTGGAGCCTAGCGGGAACACCGGGGAGCTGTTTTTT. Full variable domain (outside the CDR3, taken from reference TRBV5-1 and TRBJ2-2): KAGVTQTPRYLIKTRGQQVTLSCSPISGHRSVSWYQQTPGQGLQFLFEYFSETQRNKGNFPGRFSGRQFSNSRSEMNVSTLELGDSALYLCASSLEPSGNTGELFFGEGSRLTVL.

The chain employs TRBV5-1 and TRBJ2-5, with 13 bases identical to TRBD2. The CDR3 runs to 22 residues. With V trimmed by 2 bases and J by 0 bases, 19 bases remained unmatched. Per germline, CDR1 SGHRS and CDR2 YFSETQ. Here the CDR3 DNA reads TGCGCCAGCAGCTTCACACCGGTTGGACTAGCGGGGGCGACTGTGTACCAAGAGACCCAGTACTTC. The encoded protein is CASSFTPVGLAGATVYQETQYF.